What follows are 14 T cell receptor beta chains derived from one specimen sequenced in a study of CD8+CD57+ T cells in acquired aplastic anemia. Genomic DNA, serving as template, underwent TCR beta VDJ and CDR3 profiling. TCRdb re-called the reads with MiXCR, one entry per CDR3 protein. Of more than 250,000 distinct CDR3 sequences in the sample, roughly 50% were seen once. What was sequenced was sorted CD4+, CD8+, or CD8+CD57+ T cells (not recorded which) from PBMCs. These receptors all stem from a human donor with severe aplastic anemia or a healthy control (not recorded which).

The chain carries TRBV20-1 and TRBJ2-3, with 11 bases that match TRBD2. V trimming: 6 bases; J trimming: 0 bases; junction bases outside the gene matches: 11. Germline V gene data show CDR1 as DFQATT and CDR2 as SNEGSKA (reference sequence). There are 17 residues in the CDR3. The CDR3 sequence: CSARKPSGGTSTDTQYF. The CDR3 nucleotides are TGCAGTGCAAGAAAGCCTAGCGGGGGGACTAGCACAGATACGCAGTATTTT.

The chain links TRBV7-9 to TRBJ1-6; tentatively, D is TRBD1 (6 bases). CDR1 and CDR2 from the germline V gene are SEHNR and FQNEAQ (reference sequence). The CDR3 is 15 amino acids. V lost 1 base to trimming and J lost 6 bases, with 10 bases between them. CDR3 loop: CASSLGGPVNSPLHF. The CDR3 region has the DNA TGTGCCAGCAGCTTAGGGGGGCCCGTTAATTCACCCCTCCACTTT.

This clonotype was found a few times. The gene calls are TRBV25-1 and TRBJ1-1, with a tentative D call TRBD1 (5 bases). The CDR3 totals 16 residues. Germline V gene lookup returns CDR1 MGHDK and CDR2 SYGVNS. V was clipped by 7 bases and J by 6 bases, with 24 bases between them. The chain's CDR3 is CASTKKDGAKVSEAFF. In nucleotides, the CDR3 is TGTGCCAGCACCAAGAAAGACGGGGCGAAGGTCTCTGAAGCTTTCTTT.

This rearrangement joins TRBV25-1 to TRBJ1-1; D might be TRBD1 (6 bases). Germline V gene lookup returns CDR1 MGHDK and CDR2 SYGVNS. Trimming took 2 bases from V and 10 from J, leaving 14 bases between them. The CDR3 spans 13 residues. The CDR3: CASSEGGRRGAFF. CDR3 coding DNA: TGTGCCAGCAGTGAAGGGGGGCGTAGAGGAGCTTTCTTT.

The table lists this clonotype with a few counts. CDR3: CSARVTGGTYEQYF. The CDR3 DNA is TGCAGTGCTAGAGTGACAGGGGGCACCTACGAGCAGTACTTC. The chain uses TRBV20-1 and TRBJ2-7; 10 bases are a match to TRBD1. After removal of 1 base from V and 2 bases from J, the junction contained 2 bases not matched to a gene. There are 14 residues in the CDR3. The germline V gene encodes CDR1 DFQATT and CDR2 SNEGSKA (reference sequence).

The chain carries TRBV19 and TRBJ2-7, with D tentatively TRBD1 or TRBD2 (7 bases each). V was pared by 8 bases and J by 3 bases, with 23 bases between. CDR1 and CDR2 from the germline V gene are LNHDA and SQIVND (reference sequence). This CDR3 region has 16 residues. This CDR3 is CASAPIPAGGGYEQYF. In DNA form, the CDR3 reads TGTGCCAGTGCCCCGATACCGGCAGGGGGGGGCTACGAGCAGTACTTC.

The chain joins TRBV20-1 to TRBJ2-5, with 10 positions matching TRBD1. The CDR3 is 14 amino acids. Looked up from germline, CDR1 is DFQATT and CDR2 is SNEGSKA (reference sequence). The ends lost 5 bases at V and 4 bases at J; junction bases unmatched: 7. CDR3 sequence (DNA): TGCAGTGCTGGGGGACAGGGGATCGGAGAGACCCAGTACTTC. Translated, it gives CSAGGQGIGETQYF.

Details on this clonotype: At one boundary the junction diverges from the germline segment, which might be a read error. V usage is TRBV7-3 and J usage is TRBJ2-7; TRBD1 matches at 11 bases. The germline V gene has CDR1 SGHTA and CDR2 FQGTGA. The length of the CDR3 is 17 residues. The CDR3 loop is CASGLTLRDRGSDEQYF. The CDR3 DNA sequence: TGTGCCAGCGGCTTAACCCTCCGGGACAGGGGGTCGGATGAGCAGTACTTC.

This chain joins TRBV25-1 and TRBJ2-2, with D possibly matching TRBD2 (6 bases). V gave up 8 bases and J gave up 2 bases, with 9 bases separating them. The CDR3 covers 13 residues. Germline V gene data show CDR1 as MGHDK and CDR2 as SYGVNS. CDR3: CASAAGNTGELFF. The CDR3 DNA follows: TGTGCCAGCGCTGCGGGAAACACCGGGGAGCTGTTTTTT.

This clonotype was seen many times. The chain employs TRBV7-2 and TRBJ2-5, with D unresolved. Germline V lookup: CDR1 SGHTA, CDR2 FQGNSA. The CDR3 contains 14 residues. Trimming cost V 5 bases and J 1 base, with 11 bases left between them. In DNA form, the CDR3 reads TGTGCCAGCAGCCACCGGTCGGTCCAAGAGACCCAGTACTTC. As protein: CASSHRSVQETQYF.

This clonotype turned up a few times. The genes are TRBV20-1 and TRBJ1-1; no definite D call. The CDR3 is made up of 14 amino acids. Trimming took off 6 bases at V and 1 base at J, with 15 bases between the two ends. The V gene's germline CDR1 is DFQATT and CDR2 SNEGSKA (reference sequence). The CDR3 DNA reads TGCAGTGCCCCCGTAGGTGGGTGGAACACTGAAGCTTTCTTT. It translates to CSAPVGGWNTEAFF.

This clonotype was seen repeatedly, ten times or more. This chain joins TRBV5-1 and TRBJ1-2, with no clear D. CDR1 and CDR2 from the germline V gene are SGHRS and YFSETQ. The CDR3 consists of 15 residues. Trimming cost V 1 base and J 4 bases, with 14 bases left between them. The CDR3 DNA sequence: TGCGCCAGCAGCTTGACCCGAGGGAACAGCTATGGCTACACCTTC. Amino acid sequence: CASSLTRGNSYGYTF.

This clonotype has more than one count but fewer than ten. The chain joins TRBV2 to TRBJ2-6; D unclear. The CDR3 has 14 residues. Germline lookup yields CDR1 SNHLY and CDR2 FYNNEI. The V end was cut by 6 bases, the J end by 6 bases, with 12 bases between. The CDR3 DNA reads TGTGCCAGCAGGAACCCCCCCTTGGCCAACGTCCTGACTTTC. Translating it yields CASRNPPLANVLTF.

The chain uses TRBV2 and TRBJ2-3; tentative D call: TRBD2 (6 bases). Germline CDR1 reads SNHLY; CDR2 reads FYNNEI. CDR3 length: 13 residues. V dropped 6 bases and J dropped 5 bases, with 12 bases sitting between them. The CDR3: CASRSLAGDTQYF. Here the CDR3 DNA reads TGTGCCAGCAGGTCACTAGCCGGAGATACGCAGTATTTT.